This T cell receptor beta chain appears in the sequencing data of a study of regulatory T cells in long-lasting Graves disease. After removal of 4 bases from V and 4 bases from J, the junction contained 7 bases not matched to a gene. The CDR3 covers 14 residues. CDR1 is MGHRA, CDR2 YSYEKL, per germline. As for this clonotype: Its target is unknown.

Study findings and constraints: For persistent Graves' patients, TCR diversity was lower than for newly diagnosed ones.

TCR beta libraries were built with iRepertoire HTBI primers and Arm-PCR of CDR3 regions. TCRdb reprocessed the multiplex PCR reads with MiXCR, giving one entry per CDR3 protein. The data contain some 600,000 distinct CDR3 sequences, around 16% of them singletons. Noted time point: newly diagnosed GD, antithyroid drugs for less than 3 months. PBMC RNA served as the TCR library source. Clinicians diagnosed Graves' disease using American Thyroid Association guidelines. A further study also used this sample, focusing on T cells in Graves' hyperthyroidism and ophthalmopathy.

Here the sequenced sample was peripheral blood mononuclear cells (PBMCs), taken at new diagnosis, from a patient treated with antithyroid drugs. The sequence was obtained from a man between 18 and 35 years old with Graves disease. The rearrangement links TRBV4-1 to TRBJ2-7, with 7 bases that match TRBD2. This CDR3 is CASSRLGGGYEQYF. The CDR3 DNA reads TGCGCCAGCAGCCGGTTGGGGGGGGGGTACGAGCAGTACTTC.